The 10 T cell receptor beta chains in this list originate from one sample, sequenced in a study of shared clonotypes between healthy human individuals. Cells designated naive CD8 were CD45RO-negative and were positively selected for CCR7, with terminally differentiated effector memory CD45RA+ cells excluded. Sequenced by immunoSEQ multiplex PCR; TCRdb stores in-frame clones only, minus some. The data show about 2.1 million clones, 85% to 95% seen once. The sequencing sample was made of naive CD8+ T cells from PBMCs. The receptors stem from a man in his late teens or twenties in good health. Some clones in this sample may be carry-over from other donors' samples.

The V call is TRBV4-2, the J call TRBJ2-3; D not resolved. The germline V gene encodes CDR1 LGHNA and CDR2 YNFKEQ. This CDR3 is 13 amino acids long. With 3 bases removed from V and 2 bases from J, the gap between germline ends came to 6 bases. DNA for the CDR3: TGTGCCAGCAGCCAGACCTACACAGATACGCAGTATTTT. Its translation: CASSQTYTDTQYF.

The chain has TRBV30 and TRBJ2-1, with 9 positions matching TRBD2. V was clipped by 0 bases and J by 4 bases; unmatched bases: 13. CDR3 length: 18 residues. Germline values: CDR1 GTSNPN, CDR2 SVGIG (reference sequence). Here the CDR3 reads CAWSVRSRAGGVYNEQFF. Written as DNA, the CDR3 is TGTGCCTGGAGTGTAAGGTCCCGGGCGGGAGGGGTGTACAATGAGCAGTTCTTC.

The CDR3 region has the DNA TGTGCTAGTGGTCTCTTCCTTGGTGAAGCTTTCTTT. This gives the protein CASGLFLGEAFF. The chain carries TRBV12-5 and TRBJ1-1; D is ambiguous. The CDR3 loop spans 12 amino acids. Germline-derived CDR1 and CDR2 are LGHNT and FRNRAP. V dropped 5 bases and J dropped 7 bases, with 11 bases sitting between them.

The genes are TRBV15 and TRBJ2-5; D is unclear. This CDR3 contains 13 residues. Trimming took off 3 bases at V and 3 bases at J, with 8 bases between the two ends. Germline V gene lookup returns CDR1 LNHNV and CDR2 YYDKDF (reference sequence). The CDR3 coding sequence is TGTGCCACCAGCAGCCCTATTAAAGAGACCCAGTACTTC. Its translation: CATSSPIKETQYF.

The rearrangement joins TRBV13 to TRBJ2-5, with D tentatively TRBD2 (6 bases). The germline V gene encodes CDR1 PRHDT and CDR2 FYEKMQ (reference sequence). V gave up 3 bases and J gave up 4 bases, with 18 bases separating them. This CDR3 contains 16 residues. The CDR3 DNA sequence: TGTGCCAGCAGCTTGGAGCTCGGGACTGGGGGAGAGACCCAGTACTTC. Its translation is CASSLELGTGGETQYF.

This chain uses TRBV19 with TRBJ1-6, with D unresolved. The germline CDR1 and CDR2 sequences are LNHDA and SQIVND (reference sequence). The CDR3 spans 13 residues. V was cut by 7 bases and J by 10 bases, with 14 bases left in between. In DNA, the CDR3 is TGTGCCAGTATGGGAGAGGGTGCGTCACCCCTCCACTTT. Translated: CASMGEGASPLHF.

This rearrangement joins TRBV27 to TRBJ2-2; possibly TRBD1 for D (5 bases). Germline CDR1 is MNHEY and CDR2 is SMNVEV (reference sequence). The V and J ends lost 3 bases and 3 bases respectively, with 11 bases between them. The CDR3 is made up of 15 amino acids. The DNA for the CDR3 is TGTGCCAGCAGTTTGGGGCAGGATTACACCGGGGAGCTGTTTTTT. It is translated as CASSLGQDYTGELFF.

V gene TRBV19 combines with J gene TRBJ1-1; D gene unclear. V dropped 3 bases and J dropped 1 base, with 9 bases sitting between them. The length of the CDR3 is 14 residues. Germline V CDR1 and CDR2: LNHDA, SQIVND (reference sequence). CDR3 protein: CASSMGTTNTEAFF. In DNA, the CDR3 is TGTGCCAGTAGTATGGGCACCACGAACACTGAAGCTTTCTTT.

This chain uses TRBV28 with TRBJ1-2; 9 bases fit TRBD1. The CDR3 is made up of 19 amino acids. The germline V gene has CDR1 MDHEN and CDR2 SYDVKM. Unmatched junction bases numbered 20, after V lost 6 bases and J lost 3 bases. The CDR3 DNA is TGTGCCAGCAGCCCAGGCCCTAGGGGACAGGGAGGCGGCTACTATGGCTACACCTTC. Translating it yields CASSPGPRGQGGGYYGYTF.

CDR3 DNA: TGTGCCAGCAGCTTTACAACGACAGGCTACAATGAGCAGTTCTTC. This sequence encodes CASSFTTTGYNEQFF. The rearrangement joins TRBV13 to TRBJ2-1, with D maybe TRBD1 (6 bases). The germline V and J ends were trimmed by 3 bases and 3 bases, with 12 bases remaining between them. The germline gives CDR1 PRHDT, CDR2 FYEKMQ (reference sequence). There are 15 residues in the CDR3.